Listed here are 2 T cell receptor beta chains from one sample, sequenced in a study of identifying expanded T cells in peripheral blood. Profiled with immunoSEQ multiplex PCR; TCRdb holds only in-frame clones, not every one. The sample lists some 78,000 clones, 84% occurring once. The source material was blood. These receptors came from a person between 18 and 75 years old in good health.

The chain joins TRBV18 to TRBJ1-1; the match to TRBD1 covers 8 bases. The V gene's germline CDR1 is KGHSH and CDR2 LQKENI. V shed 6 bases and J 4 bases; nucleotides not matched to a gene: 10. This CDR3 is 15 amino acids long. The CDR3 region is CASSGQGIAFTEAFF. Here the CDR3 DNA reads TGTGCCAGCTCCGGACAGGGAATAGCGTTCACTGAAGCTTTCTTT.

This rearrangement joins TRBV15 to TRBJ1-5; D not resolved. Trimming shortened V by 5 bases and J by 3 bases, and 14 bases separated the two germline ends. Looked up from germline, CDR1 is LNHNV and CDR2 is YYDKDF (reference sequence). The CDR3 runs 15 residues. The CDR3: CATSFAGTPNQPQHF. In DNA, the CDR3 is TGTGCCACCAGCTTCGCCGGTACCCCCAATCAGCCCCAGCATTTT.